The clone carrying this T cell receptor beta chain has just a few counts. Its antigen is not known. V lost 4 bases to trimming and J lost 3 bases; unmatched junction nucleotides: 4. This CDR3 contains 14 residues. CDR1 is KGHDR, CDR2 SFDVKD, per germline. The sample comes from a study of T cell repertoires in cytomegalovirus infection. Study-wide context: A matching HLA type, together with CMV infection, was signaled by public TCR beta signatures.

TCRdb fed the reads into MiXCR, producing one record per CDR3 protein. The repertoire holds about 110,000 distinct CDR3 sequences, over 9.5% seen once, with approximately 31% in the top ten. Study conclusions and caveats: Identification of carriers of CMV plus the relevant HLA was performed using cumulative public TCR beta family frequency. The ex vivo response was dominated by HLA-C-restricted CMV-specific TCR beta clonotypes.

The chain employs TRBV24-1 and TRBJ1-2, with 7 bases matching TRBD1. This TCR was sampled from a human donor in good health (CMV status not recorded). Some clones in this sample may be carry-over from other donors' samples. The source material was PBMCs, sequenced either directly or after in vitro stimulation (not recorded which). The CDR3 loop reads CATSDSGQYYGYTF. The DNA of the CDR3 is TGTGCCACCAGTGACTCGGGACAGTACTATGGCTACACCTTC.